This T cell receptor beta chain was captured in a study of T cells in Graves' hyperthyroidism and ophthalmopathy. This clonotype was seen only a few times. There were TCR beta CDR3 regions amplified from RNA transcripts. The HTBI primer set served for first-round RT-PCR of the TCR CDR3. TCRdb re-called the multiplex PCR reads with MiXCR, one entry per CDR3 protein. The sample carries about 480,000 distinct CDR3 sequences, around 15% recorded once. PBMCs came from 10 ml fresh peripheral blood. CDR3 length: 12 amino acids. V lost 10 bases to trimming and J lost 1 base, with 10 bases between them. This TCR derives from a woman under 30 with Graves' hyperthyroidism. The rearrangement joins TRBV12-3 or TRBV12-4 to TRBJ1-1, with D unclear. Sample: blood. The CDR3 protein is CAIREPNTEAFF. The CDR3 coding sequence is TGTGCCATAAGGGAGCCGAACACTGAAGCTTTCTTT.